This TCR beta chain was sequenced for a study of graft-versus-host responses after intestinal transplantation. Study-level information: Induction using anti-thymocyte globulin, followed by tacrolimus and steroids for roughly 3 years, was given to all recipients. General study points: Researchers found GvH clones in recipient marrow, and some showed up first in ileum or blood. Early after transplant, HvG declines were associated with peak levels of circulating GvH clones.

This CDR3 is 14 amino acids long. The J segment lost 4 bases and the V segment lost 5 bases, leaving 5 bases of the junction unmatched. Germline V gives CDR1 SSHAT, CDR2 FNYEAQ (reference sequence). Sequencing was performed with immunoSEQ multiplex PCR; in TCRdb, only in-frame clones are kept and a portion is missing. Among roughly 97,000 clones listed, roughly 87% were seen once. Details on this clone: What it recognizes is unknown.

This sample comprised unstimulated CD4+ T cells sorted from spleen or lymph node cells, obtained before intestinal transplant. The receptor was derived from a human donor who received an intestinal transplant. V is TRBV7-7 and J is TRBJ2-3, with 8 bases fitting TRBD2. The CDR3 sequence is CASSPRTSPDTQYF. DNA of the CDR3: TGTGCCAGCAGCCCCAGGACTAGCCCAGATACGCAGTATTTT.